The entry that follows covers one TCR beta chain sequence. The data stem from a study of blood T cell repertoires in COVID-19. Study-wide context: The cDNA or gDNA used as material had been derived from T cells, B-cell-depleted T cells, or PBMCs.

As originally analysed: Estimates of nucleated cell counts were drawn from the amplification of reference gene primers. Profiling relied on immunoSEQ multiplex PCR, and the TCRdb table lists in-frame clones only, not all of them. Clone size and the V and J calls come from that table; the DNA yielded D and trimming. The sample lists about 46,000 clones, around 90% occurring once. The CDR3 loop spans 18 amino acids. V lost 8 bases, J lost 0 bases, and 10 bases stayed unmatched. Germline CDR1 is MGHDK and CDR2 is SYGVNS. The sequenced material came from peripheral blood. The J gene is TRBJ2-1, the V gene TRBV25-1; 13 bases map to TRBD2. The TCR was taken from a man aged 50-59 years with active COVID-19. For the CDR3, the DNA is TGTGCCAGCCCGGGACTAGCGGGATTTACGAGCTCCTACAATGAGCAGTTCTTC. It translates to CASPGLAGFTSSYNEQFF.